This TCR beta chain emerged from a study of cytomegalovirus exposure and HLA in healthy donors. Study summary: Across 300 to 400 genotyped donors, approximately 80% landed in the Caucasian-associated ancestry cluster. Study-wide results and limits: For cytomegalovirus status, the classifier reportedly gave diagnoses with high specificity and sensitivity. With DRB1 most and HLA-C fewest, TCR association rates differed between HLA loci in a later analysis. Productive status was seen about 87% or about 30% of the time for most TCR beta V segments in an earlier analysis.

This clone was counted between two and nine times. What it binds is unknown. Use of 60 Vbeta and 13 Jbeta primers characterized the PCR. Assay used: immunoSEQ multiplex PCR; TCRdb lists only in-frame clones, some missing. The sample comprises about 140,000 clones, 55% to 80% of which are singletons, and around 1.2% rests with the top ten. Trimming took 10 bases from V and 1 from J, leaving 14 bases between them. The germline V gene encodes CDR1 MNHNY and CDR2 SVGAGI (reference sequence). This CDR3 contains 15 residues. The chain couples TRBV6-6 to TRBJ1-6; a possible D gene is TRBD1 (5 bases). This clonotype originated in a woman between 40 and 50 years old in good health and CMV-seronegative. Sequenced: PBMCs. The CDR3 coding sequence is TGTGCCACCGCGGGGGGGACGTCCTATAATTCACCCCTCCACTTT. It specifies CATAGGTSYNSPLHF.